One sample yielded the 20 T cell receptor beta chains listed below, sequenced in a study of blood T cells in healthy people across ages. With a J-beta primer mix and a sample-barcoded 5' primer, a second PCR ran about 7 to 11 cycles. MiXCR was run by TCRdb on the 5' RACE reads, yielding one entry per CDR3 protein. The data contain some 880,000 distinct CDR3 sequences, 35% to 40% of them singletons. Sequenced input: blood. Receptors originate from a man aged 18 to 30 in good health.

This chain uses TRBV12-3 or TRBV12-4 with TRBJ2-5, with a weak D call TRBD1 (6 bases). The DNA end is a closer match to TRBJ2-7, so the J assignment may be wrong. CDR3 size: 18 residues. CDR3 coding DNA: TGTGCCAGCAGTCCTAGGAGGTCCCACCGGGACACGATCGACGAGCAGTACTTC. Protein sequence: CASSPRRSHRDTIDEQYF.

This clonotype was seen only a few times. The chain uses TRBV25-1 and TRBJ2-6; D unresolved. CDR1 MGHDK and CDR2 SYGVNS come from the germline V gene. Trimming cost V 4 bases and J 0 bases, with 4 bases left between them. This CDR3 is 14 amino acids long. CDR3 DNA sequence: TGTGCCAGCAGTGTGGACTCTGGGGCCAACGTCCTGACTTTC. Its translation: CASSVDSGANVLTF.

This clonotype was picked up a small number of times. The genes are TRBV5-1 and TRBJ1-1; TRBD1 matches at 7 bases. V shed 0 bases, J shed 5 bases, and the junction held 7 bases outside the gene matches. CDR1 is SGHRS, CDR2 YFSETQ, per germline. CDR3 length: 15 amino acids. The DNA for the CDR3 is TGCGCCAGCAGCTTGGCGGGGGCAGGGGGAACTGAAGCTTTCTTT. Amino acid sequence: CASSLAGAGGTEAFF. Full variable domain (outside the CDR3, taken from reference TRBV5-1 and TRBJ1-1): KAGVTQTPRYLIKTRGQQVTLSCSPISGHRSVSWYQQTPGQGLQFLFEYFSETQRNKGNFPGRFSGRQFSNSRSEMNVSTLELGDSALYLCASSLAGAGGTEAFFGQGTRLTVV.

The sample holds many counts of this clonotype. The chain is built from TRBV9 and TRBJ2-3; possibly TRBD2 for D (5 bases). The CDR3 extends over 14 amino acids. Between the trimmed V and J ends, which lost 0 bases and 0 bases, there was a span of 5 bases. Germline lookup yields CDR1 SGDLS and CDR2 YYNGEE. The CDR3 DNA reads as TGTGCCAGCAGCGTAGGAGGGAGCACAGATACGCAGTATTTT. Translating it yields CASSVGGSTDTQYF. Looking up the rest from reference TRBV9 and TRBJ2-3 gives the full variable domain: DSGVTQTPKHLITATGQRVTLRCSPRSGDLSVYWYQQSLDQGLQFLIQYYNGEERAKGNILERFSAQQFPDLHSELNLSSLELGDSALYFCASSVGGSTDTQYFGPGTRLTVL.

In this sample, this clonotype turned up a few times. This chain's CDR3 is CASSQEFIANQPQHF. DNA for the CDR3: TGCGCCAGCAGCCAGGAGTTTATAGCAAATCAGCCCCAGCATTTT. The rearrangement uses TRBV4-1 and TRBJ1-5, with D unresolved. Trimming stripped 3 bases from V and 4 bases from J, with 13 bases between. Germline CDR1 and CDR2: MGHRA and YSYEKL. The CDR3 runs to 15 residues.

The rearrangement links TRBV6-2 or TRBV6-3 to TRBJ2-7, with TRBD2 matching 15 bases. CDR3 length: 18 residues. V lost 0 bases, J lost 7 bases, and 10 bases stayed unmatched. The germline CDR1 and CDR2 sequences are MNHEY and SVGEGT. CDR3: CASSYSGLAGGPVNEQYF. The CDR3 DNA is TGTGCCAGCAGTTACTCTGGACTAGCGGGGGGGCCCGTTAATGAGCAGTACTTC.

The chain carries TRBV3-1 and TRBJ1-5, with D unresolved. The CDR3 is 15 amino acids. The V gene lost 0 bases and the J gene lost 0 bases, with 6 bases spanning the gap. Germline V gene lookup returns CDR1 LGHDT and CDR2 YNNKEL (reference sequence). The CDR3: CASSQDHGSNQPQHF. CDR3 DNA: TGTGCCAGCAGCCAAGATCACGGTAGCAATCAGCCCCAGCATTTT.

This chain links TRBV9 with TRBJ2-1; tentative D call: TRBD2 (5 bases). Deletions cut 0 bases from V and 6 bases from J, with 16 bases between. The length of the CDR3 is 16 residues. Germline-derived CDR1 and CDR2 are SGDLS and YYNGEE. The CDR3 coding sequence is TGTGCCAGCAGCGTAGTGGCGGGCCCAGGAAGCAATGAGCAGTTCTTC. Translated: CASSVVAGPGSNEQFF.

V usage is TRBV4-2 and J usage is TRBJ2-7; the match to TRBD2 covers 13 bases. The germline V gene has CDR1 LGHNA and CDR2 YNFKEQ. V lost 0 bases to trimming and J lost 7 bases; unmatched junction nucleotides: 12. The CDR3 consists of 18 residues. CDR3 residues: CASSQEARLAGGYNEQYF. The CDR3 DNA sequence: TGTGCCAGCAGCCAAGAAGCTCGACTAGCGGGGGGTTACAATGAGCAGTACTTC.

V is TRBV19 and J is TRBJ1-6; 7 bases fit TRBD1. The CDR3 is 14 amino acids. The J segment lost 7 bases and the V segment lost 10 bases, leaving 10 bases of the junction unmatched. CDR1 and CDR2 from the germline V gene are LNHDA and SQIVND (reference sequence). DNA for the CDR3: TGTGCCACCCCCTCCGGGACAGTCAATTCACCCCTCCACTTT. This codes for CATPSGTVNSPLHF.

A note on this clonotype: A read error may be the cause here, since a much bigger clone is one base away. CDR3 amino acids: CSAKRGAANYGYTF. The CDR3 bases are TGCAGTGCTAAAAGGGGGGCAGCTAACTATGGCTACACCTTC. V and J are TRBV20-1 and TRBJ1-2; D may be TRBD1 (6 bases). Germline V gene sequence: CDR1 DFQATT, CDR2 SNEGSKA (reference sequence). V was cut by 4 bases and J by 0 bases, with 12 bases left in between. The CDR3 covers 14 residues.

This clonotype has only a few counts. The CDR3 coding sequence is TGTGCCAGCAGCACCTCAAATGACAATGAGCAGTACTTC. Its translation: CASSTSNDNEQYF. The chain joins TRBV7-2 to TRBJ2-1; D is unresolved. The end of the DNA is better explained by TRBJ2-7, so the J call may be wrong. The CDR3 covers 13 residues. CDR1 is SGHTA and CDR2 is FQGNSA in the germline V gene.

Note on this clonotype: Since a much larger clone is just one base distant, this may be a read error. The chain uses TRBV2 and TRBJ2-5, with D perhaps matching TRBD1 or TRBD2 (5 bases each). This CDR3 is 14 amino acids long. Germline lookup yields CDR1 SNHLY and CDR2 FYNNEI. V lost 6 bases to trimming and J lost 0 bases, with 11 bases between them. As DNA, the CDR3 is TGTGCCAGCAGCGGGGACCCGTACCAAGAGACCCAGTACTTC. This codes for CASSGDPYQETQYF.

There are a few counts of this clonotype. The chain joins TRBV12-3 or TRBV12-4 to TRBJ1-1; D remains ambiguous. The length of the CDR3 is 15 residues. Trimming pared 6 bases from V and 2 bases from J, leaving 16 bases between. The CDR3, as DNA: TGTGCCAGCAGCCAAGGGCGCAGCCTTAACACTGAAGCTTTCTTT. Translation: CASSQGRSLNTEAFF.

The DNA of the CDR3 is TGTGCCAGCAGCGTTGGGCTAGCGTTCACCGGGGAGCTGTTTTTT. Translated, it gives CASSVGLAFTGELFF. The rearrangement links TRBV9 to TRBJ2-2, with D perhaps matching TRBD2 (6 bases). V was trimmed by 2 bases and J by 4 bases, leaving 12 bases between them. Germline V CDR1 and CDR2: SGDLS, YYNGEE. This CDR3 is 15 amino acids long.

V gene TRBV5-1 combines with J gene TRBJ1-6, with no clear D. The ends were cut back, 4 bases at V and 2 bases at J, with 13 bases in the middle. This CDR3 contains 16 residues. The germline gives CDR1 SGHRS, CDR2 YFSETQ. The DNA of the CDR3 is TGCGCCAGCAGCGCGGACCTCGGGGCCTATAATTCACCCCTCCACTTT. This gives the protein CASSADLGAYNSPLHF.

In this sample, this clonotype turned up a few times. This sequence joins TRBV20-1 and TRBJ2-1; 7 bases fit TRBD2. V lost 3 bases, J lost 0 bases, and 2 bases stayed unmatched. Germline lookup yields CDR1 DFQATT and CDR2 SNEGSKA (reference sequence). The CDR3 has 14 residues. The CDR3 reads CSARGGGSYNEQFF. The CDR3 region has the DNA TGCAGTGCTAGGGGCGGGGGCTCCTACAATGAGCAGTTCTTC.

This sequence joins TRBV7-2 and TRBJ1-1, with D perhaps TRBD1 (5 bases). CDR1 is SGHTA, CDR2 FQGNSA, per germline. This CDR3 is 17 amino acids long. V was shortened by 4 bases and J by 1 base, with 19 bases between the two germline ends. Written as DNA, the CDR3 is TGTGCCAGCAGCTCACTCCGGGACCGAGAATGGAACACTGAAGCTTTCTTT. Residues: CASSSLRDREWNTEAFF.

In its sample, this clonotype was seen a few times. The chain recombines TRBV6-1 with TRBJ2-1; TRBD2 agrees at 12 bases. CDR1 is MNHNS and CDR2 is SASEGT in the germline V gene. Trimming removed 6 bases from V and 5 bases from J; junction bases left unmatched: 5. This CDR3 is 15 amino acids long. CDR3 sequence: CASSTSGGPDNEQFF. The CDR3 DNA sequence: TGTGCCAGCAGCACTAGCGGGGGGCCAGACAATGAGCAGTTCTTC.

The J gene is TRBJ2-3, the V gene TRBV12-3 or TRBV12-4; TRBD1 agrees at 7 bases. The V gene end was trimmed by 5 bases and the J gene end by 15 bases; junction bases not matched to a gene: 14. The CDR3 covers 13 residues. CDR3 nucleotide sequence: TGTGCCAGCAGTACGGACAGGAGAGATATGCAATATTTT. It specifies CASSTDRRDMQYF.